These 26 T cell receptor beta chains were all obtained from the same sample, sequenced in a study of blood T cell repertoires in COVID-19. The repertoire was sequenced with immunoSEQ multiplex PCR; TCRdb's copy has only in-frame clones and lacks some. The sample holds some 220,000 clones, roughly nine tenths seen once. Material for sequencing was PBMCs or T cells enriched from blood (not recorded which). All receptors derive from a woman younger than 30 in a cohort exposed to, infected with or recovered from COVID-19 (not recorded which).

The genes are TRBV5-1 and TRBJ2-3; weak D call: TRBD2 (5 bases). From germline, CDR1 is SGHRS and CDR2 YFSETQ. Trimming stripped 0 bases from V and 2 bases from J, with 10 bases between. The CDR3 extends over 15 amino acids. The CDR3 region has the DNA TGCGCCAGCAGCTTGGGGACGGGGAACACAGATACGCAGTATTTT. Translated, it gives CASSLGTGNTDTQYF.

The rearrangement links TRBV4-2 to TRBJ2-3; 8 nucleotides align to TRBD2. The V segment lost 1 base and the J segment 4 bases; nucleotides outside the gene matches: 7. Germline CDR1 and CDR2: LGHNA and YNFKEQ. The CDR3 is 16 residues long. CDR3 sequence: CASSQGHSGVADTQYF. The CDR3 DNA follows: TGTGCCAGCAGCCAAGGTCATAGCGGGGTGGCAGATACGCAGTATTTT.

The V and J genes are TRBV11-2 and TRBJ2-7; a possible D gene is TRBD1 (5 bases). CDR3 length equals 14 residues. The V and J ends lost 5 bases and 2 bases respectively, with 13 bases between them. Germline CDR1 SGHAT, CDR2 FQNNGV. As DNA, the CDR3 is TGTGCCAGCAGCCCCCAGAGACAGACCTACGAGCAGTACTTC. Encoded protein: CASSPQRQTYEQYF.

This clone occurred a few times. The chain carries TRBV5-1 and TRBJ2-7; TRBD1 agrees at 7 bases. J was trimmed by 4 bases and V by 5 bases; bases with no gene match: 9. CDR3 length: 14 amino acids. Germline-derived CDR1 and CDR2 are SGHRS and YFSETQ. The CDR3 DNA follows: TGCGCCAGCAGTCCCGGGACAGCAACATACGAGCAGTACTTC. Its protein is CASSPGTATYEQYF.

V is TRBV3-1 (or the pseudogene TRBV3-2) and J is TRBJ2-3, with a tentative D call TRBD2 (6 bases). Germline-derived CDR1 and CDR2 are LGHDT and YNNKEL (reference sequence). V lost 3 bases to trimming and J lost 2 bases, with 12 bases between them. This CDR3 has 15 residues. In nucleotides, the CDR3 is TGTGCCAGCAGCCAGATAGCGGCTCCCACAGATACGCAGTATTTT. Translated: CASSQIAAPTDTQYF.

V and J are TRBV19 and TRBJ1-2; weak D call: TRBD1 (5 bases). Trimming took off 6 bases at V and 3 bases at J, with 14 bases between the two ends. In germline, CDR1 is LNHDA, CDR2 SQIVND (reference sequence). This CDR3 is built from 14 residues. CDR3 protein: CASRWAIRDYGYTF. The CDR3 DNA sequence: TGTGCCAGTAGATGGGCGATCAGGGACTATGGCTACACCTTC.

The rearrangement uses TRBV3-1 (or the pseudogene TRBV3-2) and TRBJ1-2, with D uncertain. V was pared by 3 bases and J by 0 bases, with 8 bases between. The CDR3 totals 14 residues. Germline CDR1 is LGHDT and CDR2 is YNNKEL (reference sequence). The CDR3 region has the DNA TGTGCCAGCAGCCAGAGGAGTTCTAACTATGGCTACACCTTC. It translates to CASSQRSSNYGYTF.

The sample holds one count of this clone. The chain combines TRBV5-1 with TRBJ2-1; 10 bases fit TRBD2. Germline assignment: CDR1 SGHRS and CDR2 YFSETQ. With 3 bases clipped from V and 5 bases from J, the junction kept 14 bases outside the gene matches. The length of the CDR3 is 18 residues. The CDR3 bases are TGCGCCAGCAGCTCAACCCCCCAACTAGCGGGACGAAACAATGAGCAGTTCTTC. Translated: CASSSTPQLAGRNNEQFF. Full variable domain (rest looked up from reference TRBV5-1 and TRBJ2-1): KAGVTQTPRYLIKTRGQQVTLSCSPISGHRSVSWYQQTPGQGLQFLFEYFSETQRNKGNFPGRFSGRQFSNSRSEMNVSTLELGDSALYLCASSSTPQLAGRNNEQFFGPGTRLTVL.

This clone occurred a few times. The chain is built from TRBV19 and TRBJ1-6; D possibly corresponds to TRBD1 (5 bases). The CDR3 has 14 residues. CDR1 is LNHDA and CDR2 is SQIVND in the germline V gene (reference sequence). The V and J ends lost 3 bases and 9 bases respectively, with 12 bases between them. This CDR3 reads CASSIPGTSSPLHF. The CDR3, as DNA: TGTGCCAGTAGTATCCCAGGGACTTCTTCACCCCTCCACTTT.

This sequence joins TRBV29-1 and TRBJ2-5; 9 nucleotides agree with TRBD1. This CDR3 has 15 amino acids. CDR1 SQVTM and CDR2 ANQGSEA come from the germline V gene. The V and J ends lost 1 base and 5 bases, in that order; junction bases with no gene match: 8. As DNA, the CDR3 is TGCAGCGTTGAAGTGAGGGGGACAGGGTCGGAGACCCAGTACTTC. It specifies CSVEVRGTGSETQYF.

The genes are TRBV3-1 (or the pseudogene TRBV3-2) and TRBJ1-2; TRBD1 matches at 7 bases. This CDR3 has 16 residues. V lost 5 bases to trimming and J lost 0 bases; unmatched junction nucleotides: 9. Germline V CDR1 and CDR2: LGHDT, YNNKEL (reference sequence). CDR3 region: CASSKLGQGANYGYTF. In nucleotides, the CDR3 is TGTGCCAGCAGCAAACTCGGGCAGGGGGCTAACTATGGCTACACCTTC.

This chain joins TRBV28 and TRBJ1-1; perhaps TRBD1 as D (6 bases). Germline CDR1 and CDR2: MDHEN and SYDVKM. The V gene lost 6 bases and the J gene lost 1 base, with 15 bases spanning the gap. The CDR3 is made up of 15 amino acids. CDR3 DNA sequence: TGTGCCAGCAGCCCTCCCGACAGGAGGAACACTGAAGCTTTCTTT. Translated: CASSPPDRRNTEAFF. Filled out from reference TRBV28 and TRBJ1-1, the complete variable domain reads DVKVTQSSRYLVKRTGEKVFLECVQDMDHENMFWYRQDPGLGLRLIYFSYDVKMKEKGDIPEGYSVSREKKERFSLILESASTNQTSMYLCASSPPDRRNTEAFFGQGTRLTVV.

The J gene is TRBJ1-2, the V gene TRBV11-2, with D possibly being TRBD1 (5 bases). Germline CDR1 reads SGHAT; CDR2 reads FQNNGV. The CDR3 runs 14 residues. V lost 3 bases and J 0 bases, leaving 8 bases between the germline ends. The CDR3 here is CASSFGHSNYGYTF. The CDR3 region has the DNA TGTGCCAGCAGCTTCGGACATTCTAACTATGGCTACACCTTC.

The chain carries TRBV18 and TRBJ1-3; tentative D call: TRBD1 (6 bases). V was cut by 2 bases and J by 0 bases, with 8 bases left in between. CDR3 size: 15 residues. CDR1 is KGHSH and CDR2 is LQKENI in the germline V gene. CDR3 bases: TGTGCCAGCTCACCAACAGGGCACTCTGGAAACACCATATATTTT. As protein: CASSPTGHSGNTIYF.

The CDR3 reads CATSTGLSNQPQHF. The CDR3 DNA follows: TGTGCCACCAGCACCGGACTTAGCAATCAGCCCCAGCATTTT. This chain connects TRBV15 to TRBJ1-5; D is unresolved. The CDR3 loop spans 14 amino acids. Trimming removed 4 bases at V and 0 bases at J, with 7 bases between. Per germline, CDR1 LNHNV and CDR2 YYDKDF (reference sequence).

The chain has TRBV19 and TRBJ1-2; TRBD1 aligns across 9 bases. Germline values: CDR1 LNHDA, CDR2 SQIVND (reference sequence). With V trimmed by 5 bases and J by 4 bases, 5 bases remained unmatched. The CDR3 length is 14 residues. In DNA form, the CDR3 reads TGTGCCAGTAGTCCGGGACAGGGACCCTATGGCTACACCTTC. It encodes CASSPGQGPYGYTF.

This rearrangement joins TRBV28 to TRBJ2-3; a weak D match, TRBD1 (6 bases). Germline values: CDR1 MDHEN, CDR2 SYDVKM. This CDR3 is 18 amino acids long. V was pared by 3 bases and J by 0 bases, with 19 bases between. The CDR3: CASSFLGQGKFSTDTQYF. The CDR3 DNA follows: TGTGCCAGCAGTTTCTTGGGGCAGGGGAAATTTAGCACAGATACGCAGTATTTT.

The chain recombines TRBV28 with TRBJ1-1; D unresolved. Germline V gene sequence: CDR1 MDHEN, CDR2 SYDVKM. The CDR3 covers 13 residues. V lost 6 bases and J 7 bases, leaving 15 bases between the germline ends. In nucleotides, the CDR3 is TGTGCCAGCAGCGACCGGGAAAGAGTTGAAGCTTTCTTT. The encoded protein is CASSDRERVEAFF.

The gene calls are TRBV10-3 and TRBJ1-3; 9 nucleotides align to TRBD1. Unmatched junction bases numbered 7, after V lost 10 bases and J lost 0 bases. Germline-derived CDR1 and CDR2 are ENHRY and SYGVKD. There are 15 residues in the CDR3. DNA for the CDR3: TGTGCCACCACCCAGGACAGGGGCTCTGGAAACACCATATATTTT. Translated: CATTQDRGSGNTIYF.

A single count supports this clone. The chain combines TRBV5-1 with TRBJ1-1, with 7 bases identical to TRBD1. Germline-derived CDR1 and CDR2 are SGHRS and YFSETQ. V lost 3 bases, J lost 8 bases, and 7 bases stayed unmatched. The CDR3 consists of 13 residues. The CDR3: CASSWGTAAEAFF. The CDR3 bases are TGCGCCAGCAGCTGGGGGACAGCCGCGGAAGCTTTCTTT.

The J gene is TRBJ2-7, the V gene TRBV3-1 (or the pseudogene TRBV3-2); 8 bases line up with TRBD1. V lost 2 bases and J lost 5; bases outside the gene matches: 8. The V gene's germline CDR1 is LGHDT and CDR2 YNNKEL (reference sequence). This CDR3 has 15 residues. This CDR3 reads CASSQLSGQGNEQYF. The CDR3 region has the DNA TGTGCCAGCAGCCAATTGTCAGGACAGGGCAACGAGCAGTACTTC.

The chain uses TRBV15 and TRBJ1-1, with 7 bases matching TRBD1. The V gene's germline CDR1 is LNHNV and CDR2 YYDKDF (reference sequence). The CDR3 is 14 residues long. The V segment lost 4 bases and the J segment 5 bases; nucleotides outside the gene matches: 7. In nucleotides, the CDR3 is TGTGCCACCAGCACGAGACAGGGTACGACTGAAGCTTTCTTT. It is translated as CATSTRQGTTEAFF.

This clone is a singleton in its sample. The genes are TRBV5-4 and TRBJ1-1; TRBD1 aligns across 8 bases. The length of the CDR3 is 15 residues. V was clipped by 4 bases and J by 0 bases; unmatched bases: 5. Germline assignment: CDR1 SGHNT and CDR2 YYREEE (reference sequence). The CDR3 protein is CASSKGQDMNTEAFF. In DNA, the CDR3 is TGTGCCAGCAGCAAGGGACAGGACATGAACACTGAAGCTTTCTTT.

The V gene is TRBV9, the J gene TRBJ1-2, with TRBD1 as a possible D gene (6 bases). V was cut by 2 bases and J by 8 bases, with 13 bases left in between. CDR1 and CDR2 (germline): SGDLS, YYNGEE. This CDR3 is 13 amino acids long. CDR3: CASSVQGTSGYTF. The CDR3 DNA is TGTGCCAGCAGCGTGCAGGGGACAAGCGGCTACACCTTC.

This chain uses TRBV27 with TRBJ2-1; D perhaps matches TRBD2 (7 bases). From germline, CDR1 is MNHEY and CDR2 SMNVEV (reference sequence). The CDR3 contains 16 residues. The V and J ends lost 3 bases and 1 base respectively, with 13 bases between them. DNA for the CDR3: TGTGCCAGCAGTTTGAGGGGGGGCCGGTCCTACAATGAGCAGTTCTTC. This gives the protein CASSLRGGRSYNEQFF.

This clone was seen a handful of times. Written as DNA, the CDR3 is TGTGCCAGCAGTGATAGCGGGGGAGATACGCAGTATTTT. It is translated as CASSDSGGDTQYF. The chain recombines TRBV12-3 or TRBV12-4 with TRBJ2-3; the match to TRBD2 covers 9 bases. The CDR3 sequence is 13 residues long. Losses at the gene ends were 5 bases for V and 5 bases for J; bases not matched to a gene: 2.